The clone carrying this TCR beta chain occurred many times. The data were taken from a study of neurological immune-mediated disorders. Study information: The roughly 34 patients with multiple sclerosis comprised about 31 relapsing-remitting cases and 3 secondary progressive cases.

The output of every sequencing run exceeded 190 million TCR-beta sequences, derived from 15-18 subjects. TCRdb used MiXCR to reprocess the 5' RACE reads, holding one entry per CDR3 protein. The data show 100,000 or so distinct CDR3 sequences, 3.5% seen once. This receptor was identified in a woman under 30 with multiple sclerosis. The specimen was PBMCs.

In DNA form, the CDR3 reads TGCAGTGCTACCGGGACTAGCGGGAGTCGCTCCTACAATGAGCAGTTCTTC. It codes for CSATGTSGSRSYNEQFF. This chain joins TRBV20-1 and TRBJ2-1; 14 bases are a match to TRBD2. The V gene end was trimmed by 4 bases and the J gene end by 0 bases; junction bases not matched to a gene: 5. Germline CDR1 DFQATT, CDR2 SNEGSKA (reference sequence). The CDR3 contains 17 residues.